The rows below give T cell receptor beta chains drawn from one sample of a study of T cells in Graves' hyperthyroidism and ophthalmopathy. A single record per CDR3 protein comes from TCRdb applying MiXCR to the multiplex PCR reads. Of some 210,000 distinct CDR3 sequences listed, approximately 17% are singletons. The sample comprised blood. Receptors were obtained from a man over 45 with Graves' hyperthyroidism. Each CDR3 is given with its conserved first and last residue. The D gene is left open where the match is weak. The size entry is marked missing in some rows and otherwise reads once, few, many or a size class.

TRBJ2-6 TRBV11-2 TRBD1 many TGTGCCAGCAGCGGACAGGGAGTCTCTGGGGCCAACGTCCTGACTTTC CASSGQGVSGANVLTF
TRBJ2-2 TRBV18 . many TGTGCCAGCTCACGCCAACGACCTTTCACCGGGGAGCTGTTTTTT CASSRQRPFTGELFF
TRBJ2-1 TRBV12-3/TRBV12-4 . many TGTGCCAGCAGTTTAACCGGACTTCTGAACAATGAGCAGTTCTTC CASSLTGLLNNEQFF
TRBJ2-2 TRBV10-3 TRBD2 many TGTGCCATCAGTCCGGGACTAGGCACCGGGGAGCTGTTTTTT CAISPGLGTGELFF
TRBJ2-3 TRBV11-2 . many TGTGCCAGCAGCTTCCATCTGGCGTCAATCACAGATACGCAGTATTTT CASSFHLASITDTQYF
TRBJ1-5 TRBV27 TRBD1 many TGTGCCAGCAGTTCGGGGACAGGAGGCAATCAGCCCCAGCATTTT CASSSGTGGNQPQHF
TRBJ2-7 TRBV12-3/TRBV12-4 . many TGTGCCAGCAGTTTCGGGGGGCAATTTGCCGAGCAGTACTTC CASSFGGQFAEQYF
TRBJ2-5 TRBV7-9 . many TGTGCCAGCAGCCTTAGCCTCATTGGGACCCAGTACTTC CASSLSLIGTQYF
TRBJ1-1 TRBV6-1 . many TGTGCCAGCAGTGAAAGGAGGAGGCAGGGCACGAACACTGAAGCTTTCTTT CASSERRRQGTNTEAFF
TRBJ1-6 TRBV4-3 . . TGCGCCAGCAGCCAAGAGCAGGGACTTTCCAGCTCCTATAATTCACCCCTCCACTTT CASSQEQGLSSSYNSPLHF
TRBJ2-2 TRBV6-2/TRBV6-3 TRBD2 many TGTGCCAGCAGTCGGAGCGGGAGAACCGGGGAGCTGTTTTTT CASSRSGRTGELFF
TRBJ1-5 TRBV5-5 . . TGTGCCAGCAGCCCCAGGGCCGAGGGGCAGCCCCAGCATTTT CASSPRAEGQPQHF
TRBJ2-1 TRBV2 TRBD2 . TGTGCCAGCAGTCGGACTAGCGGTCCGGGGGGTGAGCAGTTCTTC CASSRTSGPGGEQFF
TRBJ2-1 TRBV7-2 TRBD1 many TGTGCCAGCAGCCCAGGGGGTTACAGGGGACCCTCCTACAATGAGCAGTTCTTC CASSPGGYRGPSYNEQFF
TRBJ2-1 TRBV24-1 . . TGTGCCACCATGGACTGGTACAATGAGCAGTTCTTC CATMDWYNEQFF
TRBJ2-2 TRBV28 TRBD2 many TGTGGATCAGCGGGAGGCACGAACACCGGGGAGCTGTTTTTT CGSAGGTNTGELFF